The rows below give T cell receptor beta chains drawn from one sample of a study of cytomegalovirus exposure and HLA in healthy donors. Assay: immunoSEQ multiplex PCR; the TCRdb copy retains only in-frame clones and omits some. The sample includes 140,000 to 150,000 clones, around 65% of them seen just once. Sequencing was done on a sample of PBMCs. These receptors came from a woman aged 55-75 years in good health and CMV-seronegative. Each CDR3 is given with its conserved first and last residue. A D gene is named only where the DNA matches it firmly. For some rows the clone size is stated as once, few or many, or as a class when expanded; others skip it.

>.|few|TRBJ1-6|TRBV6-5
TGTGCCAGCAGTTACGCAGGGTCTTCACCCCTCCACTTT
CASSYAGSSPLHF
>TRBD2|.|TRBJ2-5|TRBV7-2
TGTGCCAGCAGCTTACAGCGGGGACTGGAGGAGACCCAGTACTTC
CASSLQRGLEETQYF
>.|few|TRBJ2-5|TRBV5-6
TGTGCCAGCAGGGAAAGACTAATCACACAAGAGACCCAGTACTTC
CASRERLITQETQYF
>TRBD1|.|TRBJ1-2|TRBV27
TGTGCCAGCAGTCCCCGCCGGGACAGGGGGCAAGCGTACACCTTC
CASSPRRDRGQAYTF
>.|.|TRBJ2-1|TRBV5-4
TGTGCCAGCAGCGCACCCCCTAGCGTCAATGAGCAGTTCTTC
CASSAPPSVNEQFF
>TRBD1|.|TRBJ2-1|TRBV7-8
TGTGCCAGCAGCCTCGACAGGGGATCCTACAATGAGCAGTTCTTC
CASSLDRGSYNEQFF
>TRBD2|.|TRBJ2-5|TRBV27
TGTGCCAGCAGTTTAACTAGCGGGAGGGCCCAAGAGACCCAGTACTTC
CASSLTSGRAQETQYF
>TRBD1|once|TRBJ1-6|TRBV4-3
TGCGCCAGCAGCCAAGATCAGGGACAGTCGGATTCACCCCTCCACTTT
CASSQDQGQSDSPLHF
>.|.|TRBJ2-7|TRBV5-4
TGTGCCAGCAGCTTAGAAGGTTTACGGGACGAGCAGTACTTC
CASSLEGLRDEQYF
>.|.|TRBJ2-3|TRBV10-3
TGTGCCATCGGGACTTCTACTAGCACAGATACGCAGTATTTT
CAIGTSTSTDTQYF
>.|once|TRBJ2-6|TRBV4-3
TGCGCCAGCAGCCAGGGATCCGGACTGTTCTCTGGGGCCAACGTCCTGACTTTC
CASSQGSGLFSGANVLTF
>TRBD1|.|TRBJ1-4|TRBV10-3
TGTGCCATCAGTCCGGGACAGGCCAATGAAAAACTGTTTTTT
CAISPGQANEKLFF
>TRBD1|.|TRBJ1-4|TRBV19
TGTGCCAGTAGTATTCAGGGGGGACACGAAAAACTGTTTTTT
CASSIQGGHEKLFF
>TRBD2|few|TRBJ2-1|TRBV27
TGTGCCAGCAGCCCATGGGAGGGAGGGCCCGGCAATGAGCAGTTCTTC
CASSPWEGGPGNEQFF
>TRBD2|.|TRBJ2-3|TRBV9
TGTGCCAGCAGCGCGACTAGCGGGGGGGCCCGTACGCAGTATTTT
CASSATSGGARTQYF
>TRBD1|few|TRBJ1-2|TRBV10-1
TGCGCCAGCAGTGGTCAGGGGGCTTTGCAGGATGGCTACACCTTC
CASSGQGALQDGYTF
>TRBD2|.|TRBJ2-3|TRBV6-5
TGTGCCAGCAGTTTGGGACTAGCGGAGGATACGCAGTATTTT
CASSLGLAEDTQYF
>TRBD1|.|TRBJ1-6|TRBV6-4
TGTGCCAGCAGTGATCGACAGGGGAATTCACCCCTCCACTTT
CASSDRQGNSPLHF
>.|.|TRBJ2-5|TRBV4-1
TGCGCCAGCAGCCAAGATTGGGGCAACCAAGAGACCCAGTACTTC
CASSQDWGNQETQYF
>TRBD2|once|TRBJ2-1|TRBV7-2
TGTGCCAGCACCTCGGGGGGAAGCTCCTACAATGAGCAGTTCTTC
CASTSGGSSYNEQFF
>.|.|TRBJ2-2|TRBV7-8
TGTGCCAGCAGCCCGAGATGGACAGTAAACACCGGGGAGCTGTTTTTT
CASSPRWTVNTGELFF
>.|few|TRBJ1-3|TRBV7-2
TGTGCCAGCAGCTTAGGGGGGCGCGAAGGAGGAAACACCATATATTTT
CASSLGGREGGNTIYF
>TRBD1|.|TRBJ2-7|TRBV15
TGTGCCACCAGCAGAGGGACAGGGGTCTACGAGCAGTACTTC
CATSRGTGVYEQYF
>TRBD2|.|TRBJ2-7|TRBV28
TGTGCCAGCAGTTTACCCGGGACTAGCTACGAGCAGTACTTC
CASSLPGTSYEQYF
>TRBD1|.|TRBJ2-2|TRBV19
TGTGCCAGTAGTCCGAGGGCTATGGGGACAGGGTGGAACACCGGGGAGCTGTTTTTT
CASSPRAMGTGWNTGELFF
>TRBD2|.|TRBJ2-1|TRBV5-1
TGCGCCAGCAGCTTACTAGCGGCCCATGAGCAGTTCTTC
CASSLLAAHEQFF
>TRBD1|.|TRBJ2-3|TRBV4-3
TGCGCCAGCAGCCCCACCCCAGGGGGAAGGCAGTATTTT
CASSPTPGGRQYF
>.|.|TRBJ2-2|TRBV7-2
TGTGCCAGCAGCTTAAGGGGCGGGGAGCTGTTTTTT
CASSLRGGELFF
>.|.|TRBJ2-3|TRBV7-9
TGTGCCAGCAAGCCACAGCAGTTCACAGATACGCAGTATTTT
CASKPQQFTDTQYF
>.|.|TRBJ1-3|TRBV9
TGTGCCAGCAGCCCTGGGCAAACCGTAACTGGAAACACCATATATTTT
CASSPGQTVTGNTIYF
>.|.|TRBJ1-4|TRBV7-2
TGTGCCAGCAGCCCCATCCGGATCGACTCGGGAAAACTGTTTTTT
CASSPIRIDSGKLFF
>TRBD1|.|TRBJ1-1|TRBV6-1
TGTGCCAGCAGTGAAGCGCTTCGGCCAGGGGGCGCCGAAGCTTTCTTT
CASSEALRPGGAEAFF
>TRBD1|.|TRBJ1-6|TRBV7-9
TGTGCCAGCAGCTCGGGACAGGTTAATTCACCCCTCCACTTT
CASSSGQVNSPLHF